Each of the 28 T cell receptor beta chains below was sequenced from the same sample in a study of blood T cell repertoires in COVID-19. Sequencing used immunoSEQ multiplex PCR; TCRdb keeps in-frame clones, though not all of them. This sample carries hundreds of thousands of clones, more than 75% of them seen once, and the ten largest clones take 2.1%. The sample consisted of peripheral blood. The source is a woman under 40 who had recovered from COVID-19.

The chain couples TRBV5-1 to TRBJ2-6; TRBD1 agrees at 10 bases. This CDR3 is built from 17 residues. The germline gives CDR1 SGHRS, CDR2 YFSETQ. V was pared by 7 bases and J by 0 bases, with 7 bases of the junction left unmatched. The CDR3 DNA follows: TGCGCCAGCGGCCGGGACAGGGGAATCTCTGGGGCCAACGTCCTGACTTTC. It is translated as CASGRDRGISGANVLTF.

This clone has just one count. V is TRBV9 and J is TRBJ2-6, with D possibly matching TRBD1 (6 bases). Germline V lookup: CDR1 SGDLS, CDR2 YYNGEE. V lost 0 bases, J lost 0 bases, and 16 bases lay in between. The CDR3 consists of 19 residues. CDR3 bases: TGTGCCAGCAGCGTAGCTTTCGGACAGCCGAGCTCTGGGGCCAACGTCCTGACTTTC. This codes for CASSVAFGQPSSGANVLTF.

CDR3: CASSSPGGTEQYF. The CDR3 DNA follows: TGCGCCAGCAGCTCCCCTGGCGGTACCGAGCAGTACTTC. This chain connects TRBV5-1 to TRBJ2-7; D gene ambiguous. V dropped 3 bases and J dropped 6 bases, with 13 bases sitting between them. This CDR3 contains 13 residues. Germline V CDR1 and CDR2: SGHRS, YFSETQ. The full variable domain, with the rest looked up from reference TRBV5-1 and TRBJ2-7, is KAGVTQTPRYLIKTRGQQVTLSCSPISGHRSVSWYQQTPGQGLQFLFEYFSETQRNKGNFPGRFSGRQFSNSRSEMNVSTLELGDSALYLCASSSPGGTEQYFGPGTRLTVT.

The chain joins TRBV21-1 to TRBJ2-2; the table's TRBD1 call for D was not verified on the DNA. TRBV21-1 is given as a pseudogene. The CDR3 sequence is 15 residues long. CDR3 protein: CASISGGKVTGELFF. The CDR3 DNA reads TGTGCCAGCATTTCAGGGGGAAAGGTCACCGGGGAGCTGTTTTTT.

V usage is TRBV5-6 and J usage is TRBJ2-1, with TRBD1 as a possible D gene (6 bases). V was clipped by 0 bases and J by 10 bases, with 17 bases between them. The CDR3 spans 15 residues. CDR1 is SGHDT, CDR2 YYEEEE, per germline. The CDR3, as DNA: TGTGCCAGCAGCTTGGGGACAGAGCCCTACTTCGAGCAGTTCTTC. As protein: CASSLGTEPYFEQFF.

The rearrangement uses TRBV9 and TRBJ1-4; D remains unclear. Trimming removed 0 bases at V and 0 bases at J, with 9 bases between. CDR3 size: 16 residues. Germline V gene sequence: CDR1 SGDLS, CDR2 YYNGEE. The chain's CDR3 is CASSVGRSATNEKLFF. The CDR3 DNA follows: TGTGCCAGCAGCGTAGGTAGAAGTGCAACTAATGAAAAACTGTTTTTT.

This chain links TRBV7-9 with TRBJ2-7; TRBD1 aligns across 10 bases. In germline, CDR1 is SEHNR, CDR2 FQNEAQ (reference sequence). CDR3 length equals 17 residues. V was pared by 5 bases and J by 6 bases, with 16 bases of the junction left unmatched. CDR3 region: CASSPRTGGSPSREQYF. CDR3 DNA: TGTGCCAGCAGCCCGCGGACAGGGGGTTCCCCTTCCCGCGAGCAGTACTTC. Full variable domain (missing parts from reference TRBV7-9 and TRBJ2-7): DTGVSQNPRHKITKRGQNVTFRCDPISEHNRLYWYRQTLGQGPEFLTYFQNEAQLEKSRLLSDRFSAERPKGSFSTLEIQRTEQGDSAMYLCASSPRTGGSPSREQYFGPGTRLTVT.

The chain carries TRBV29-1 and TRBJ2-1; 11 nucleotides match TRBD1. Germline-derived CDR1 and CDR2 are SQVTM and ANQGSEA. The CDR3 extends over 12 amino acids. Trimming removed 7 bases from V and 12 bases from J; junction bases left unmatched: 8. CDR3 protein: CSAEGQGGAQFF. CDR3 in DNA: TGCAGCGCCGAGGGACAGGGGGGCGCGCAGTTCTTC.

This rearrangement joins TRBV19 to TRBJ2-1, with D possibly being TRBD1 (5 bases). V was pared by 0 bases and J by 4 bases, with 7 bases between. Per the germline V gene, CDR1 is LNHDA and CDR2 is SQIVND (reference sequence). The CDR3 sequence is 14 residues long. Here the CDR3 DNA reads TGTGCCAGTAGTATAGAATCAGGGTACAATGAGCAGTTCTTC. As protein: CASSIESGYNEQFF. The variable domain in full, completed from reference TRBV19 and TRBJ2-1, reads DGGITQSPKYLFRKEGQNVTLSCEQNLNHDAMYWYRQDPGQGLRLIYYSQIVNDFQKGDIAEGYSVSREKKESFPLTVTSAQKNPTAFYLCASSIESGYNEQFFGPGTRLTVL.

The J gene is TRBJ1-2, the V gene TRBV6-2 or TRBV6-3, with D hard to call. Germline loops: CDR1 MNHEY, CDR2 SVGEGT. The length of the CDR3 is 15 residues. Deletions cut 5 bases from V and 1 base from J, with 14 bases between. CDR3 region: CASSRPPGYNYGYTF. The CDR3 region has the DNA TGTGCCAGCAGTCGGCCGCCGGGGTATAACTATGGCTACACCTTC.

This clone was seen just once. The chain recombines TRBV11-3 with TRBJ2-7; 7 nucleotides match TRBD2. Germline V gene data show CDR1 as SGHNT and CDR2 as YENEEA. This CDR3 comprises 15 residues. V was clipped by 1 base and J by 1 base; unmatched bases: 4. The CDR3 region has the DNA TGTGCCAGCAGCTTAGGGGCTAGCGGTTCCTACGAGCAGTACTTC. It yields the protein CASSLGASGSYEQYF.

This CDR3 reads CASSHLLAGATDTQYF. The CDR3 bases are TGTGCCAGCAGCCACCTACTAGCGGGAGCTACAGATACGCAGTATTTT. The chain joins TRBV3-1 (or the pseudogene TRBV3-2) to TRBJ2-3; 11 bases line up with TRBD2. V lost 3 bases and J lost 3; bases outside the gene matches: 5. Germline values: CDR1 LGHDT, CDR2 YNNKEL (reference sequence). The CDR3 runs to 16 residues.

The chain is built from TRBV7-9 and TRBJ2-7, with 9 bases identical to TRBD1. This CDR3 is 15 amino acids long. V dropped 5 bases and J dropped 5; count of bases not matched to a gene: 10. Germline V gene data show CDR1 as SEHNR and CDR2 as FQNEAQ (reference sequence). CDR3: CASSPRSWTGDEQYF. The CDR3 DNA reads TGTGCCAGCAGCCCCCGTTCTTGGACAGGGGACGAGCAGTACTTC.

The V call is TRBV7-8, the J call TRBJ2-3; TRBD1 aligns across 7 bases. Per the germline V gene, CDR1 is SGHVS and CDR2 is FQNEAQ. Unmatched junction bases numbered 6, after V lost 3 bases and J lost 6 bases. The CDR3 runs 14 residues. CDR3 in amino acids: CASSFPEGADTQYF. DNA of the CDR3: TGTGCCAGCAGCTTTCCCGAGGGGGCGGATACGCAGTATTTT.

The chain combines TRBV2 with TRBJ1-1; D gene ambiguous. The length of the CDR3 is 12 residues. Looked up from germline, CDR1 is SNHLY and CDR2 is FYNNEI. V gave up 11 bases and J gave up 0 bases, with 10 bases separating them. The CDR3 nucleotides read TGTGCCTCCCGAGTCGTGAACACTGAAGCTTTCTTT. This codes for CASRVVNTEAFF.

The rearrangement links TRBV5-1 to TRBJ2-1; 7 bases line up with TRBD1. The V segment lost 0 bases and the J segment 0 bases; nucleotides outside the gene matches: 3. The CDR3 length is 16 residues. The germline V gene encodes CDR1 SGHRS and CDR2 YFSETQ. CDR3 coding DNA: TGCGCCAGCAGCTTGGAGGCAGGGGGCTCCTACAATGAGCAGTTCTTC. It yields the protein CASSLEAGGSYNEQFF.

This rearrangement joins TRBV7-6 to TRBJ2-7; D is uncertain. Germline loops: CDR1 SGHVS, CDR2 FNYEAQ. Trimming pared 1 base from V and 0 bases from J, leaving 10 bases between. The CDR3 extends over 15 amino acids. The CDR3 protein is CASSLGGGYSYEQYF. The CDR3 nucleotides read TGTGCCAGCAGCTTAGGAGGCGGTTACTCCTACGAGCAGTACTTC.

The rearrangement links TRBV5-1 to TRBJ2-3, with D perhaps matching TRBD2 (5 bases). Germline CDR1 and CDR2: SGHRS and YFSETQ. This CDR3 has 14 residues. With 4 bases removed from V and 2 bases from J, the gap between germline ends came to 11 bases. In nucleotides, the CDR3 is TGCGCCAGCAGCCCCGACTATCTCACAGATACGCAGTATTTT. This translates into CASSPDYLTDTQYF.

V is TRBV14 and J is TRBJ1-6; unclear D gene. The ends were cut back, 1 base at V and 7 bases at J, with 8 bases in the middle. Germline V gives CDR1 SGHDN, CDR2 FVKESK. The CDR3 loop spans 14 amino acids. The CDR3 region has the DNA TGTGCCAGCAGCCAAGTCTATAGAAATTCACCCCTCCACTTT. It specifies CASSQVYRNSPLHF.

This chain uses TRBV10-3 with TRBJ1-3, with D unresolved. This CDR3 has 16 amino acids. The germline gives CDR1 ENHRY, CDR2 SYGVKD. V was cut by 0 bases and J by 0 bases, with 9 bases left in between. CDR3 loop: CAISESGPISGNTIYF. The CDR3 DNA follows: TGTGCCATCAGTGAGTCGGGCCCCATCTCTGGAAACACCATATATTTT.

For the CDR3, the DNA is TGTGCCAGCAGTGAATCCCTAGCGGGGGGATACGAGCAGTACTTC. Translating it yields CASSESLAGGYEQYF. J is TRBJ2-7 and V is TRBV6-1; TRBD2 matches 11 bases. J lost 4 bases, V lost 2 bases, and 4 bases had no gene match. CDR1 and CDR2 from the germline V gene are MNHNS and SASEGT. The CDR3 sequence is 15 residues long.

This CDR3 is CASSQDGGQYDEQFF. DNA of the CDR3: TGTGCCAGCAGCCAAGATGGAGGGCAGTATGATGAGCAGTTCTTC. The rearrangement joins TRBV3-1 (or the pseudogene TRBV3-2) to TRBJ2-1; D perhaps matches TRBD2 (6 bases). Trimming took 0 bases from V and 8 from J, leaving 14 bases between them. Germline V gene data show CDR1 as LGHDT and CDR2 as YNNKEL (reference sequence). This CDR3 comprises 15 residues.

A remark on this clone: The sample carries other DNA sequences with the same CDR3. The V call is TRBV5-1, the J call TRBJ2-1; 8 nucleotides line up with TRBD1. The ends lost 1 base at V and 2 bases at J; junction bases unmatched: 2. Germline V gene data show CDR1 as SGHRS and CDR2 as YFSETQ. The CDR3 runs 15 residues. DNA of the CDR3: TGCGCCAGCAGCTTGCAGGGGGCACCCTACAATGAGCAGTTCTTC. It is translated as CASSLQGAPYNEQFF.

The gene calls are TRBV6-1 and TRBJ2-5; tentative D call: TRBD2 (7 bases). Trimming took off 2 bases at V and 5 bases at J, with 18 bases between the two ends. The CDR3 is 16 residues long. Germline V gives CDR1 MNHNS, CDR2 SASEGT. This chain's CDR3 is CASSEIGGGQRETQYF. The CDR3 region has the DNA TGTGCCAGCAGTGAAATTGGGGGGGGGCAGAGGGAGACCCAGTACTTC.

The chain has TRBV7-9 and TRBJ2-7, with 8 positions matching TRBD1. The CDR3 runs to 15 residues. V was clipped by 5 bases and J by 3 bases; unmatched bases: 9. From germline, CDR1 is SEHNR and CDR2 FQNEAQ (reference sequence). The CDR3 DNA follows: TGTGCCAGCAGCCCCCCCCGGACAGGGTTCTACGAGCAGTACTTC. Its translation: CASSPPRTGFYEQYF.

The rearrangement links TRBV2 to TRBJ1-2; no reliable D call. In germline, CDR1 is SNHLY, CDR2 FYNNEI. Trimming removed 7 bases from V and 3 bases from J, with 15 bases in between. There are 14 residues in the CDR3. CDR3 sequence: CASMAGLFYYGYTF. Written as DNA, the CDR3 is TGTGCCAGCATGGCCGGACTCTTCTACTATGGCTACACCTTC.

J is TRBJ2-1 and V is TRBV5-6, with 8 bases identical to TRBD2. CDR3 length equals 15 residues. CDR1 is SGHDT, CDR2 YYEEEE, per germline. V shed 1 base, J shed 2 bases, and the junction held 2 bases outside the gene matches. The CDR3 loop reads CASSLFGGAYNEQFF. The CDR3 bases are TGTGCCAGCAGCTTGTTCGGGGGGGCCTACAATGAGCAGTTCTTC.

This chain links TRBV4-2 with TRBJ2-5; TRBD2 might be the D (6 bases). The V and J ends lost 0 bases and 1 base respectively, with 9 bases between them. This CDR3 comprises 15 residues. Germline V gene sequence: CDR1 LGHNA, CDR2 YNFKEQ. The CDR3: CASSQDSGPQETQYF. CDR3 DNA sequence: TGTGCCAGCAGCCAAGACAGCGGGCCCCAAGAGACCCAGTACTTC.